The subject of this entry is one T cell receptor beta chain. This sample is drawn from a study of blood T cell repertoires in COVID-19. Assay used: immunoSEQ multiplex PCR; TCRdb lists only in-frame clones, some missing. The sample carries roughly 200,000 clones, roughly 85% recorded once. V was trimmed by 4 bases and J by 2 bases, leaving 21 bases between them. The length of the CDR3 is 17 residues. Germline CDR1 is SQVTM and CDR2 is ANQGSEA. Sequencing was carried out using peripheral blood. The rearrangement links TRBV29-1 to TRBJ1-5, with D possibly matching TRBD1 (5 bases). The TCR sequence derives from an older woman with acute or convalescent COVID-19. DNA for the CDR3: TGCAGCGTTGGCCCCCCTAAGTGGAGGGGCGGCAATCAGCCCCAGCATTTT. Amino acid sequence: CSVGPPKWRGGNQPQHF.